This TCR beta chain was identified during a study of OX40 agonist ivuxolimab in advanced cancers. Looking at the study overall: Ivuxolimab was an agonistic, fully human IgG2 monoclonal antibody directed against OX40 (CD134), a costimulatory receptor. Intravenous ivuxolimab was administered to patients every 2 weeks at six dose levels: 0.01, 0.1, 0.3, 1.5, 3 and 10 mg/kg. Of the approximately 53 patients in dose escalation, about 20 had hepatocellular carcinoma, some 15 had melanoma, 9 had renal cell carcinoma and 9 had head and neck cancer. A male proportion of under 85% and a mean age of approximately 55 years, ranging from 23 to 79, were recorded for the dose-escalation cohort. Patients were allowed to have had prior anti-PD-1, anti-PD-L1 or anti-CTLA-4 therapy, and approximately 43% of the dose-escalation patients had previously received checkpoint inhibitors. Three dose-escalation patients achieved partial responses, one with hepatocellular carcinoma and two with cutaneous melanoma. Peripheral TCRbeta sequencing aimed to test whether ivuxolimab altered TCR sequence diversity and caused clonal T-cell expansion. The paper covers the monotherapy dose-escalation part of the phase I ivuxolimab trial, which included N ≈ 52 patients. Points the paper makes about the study in general: After ivuxolimab, expanded clones were on average more numerous among CD8+ T cells than among CD4+ T cells. At doses from 0.1 to 3.0 mg/kg, clonal expansion was seen in both CD4+ and CD8+ blood T cells between baseline and week 6. The antigen specificity of the clonally expanded peripheral T cells was not determined. Low levels of normalized T-cell clonal expansion were also seen in some nonresponding patients. In the 0.1-3.0 mg/kg groups, partial responders were among the patients with the lowest normalized peripheral clonal expansion, particularly in CD8+ T cells.

Trimming takes 0 bases from V and 10 bases from J, and the germline ends sit 10 bases apart. CDR1 and CDR2, looked up from the germline V gene, are SGHAT and FQNNGV. Including cysteine and phenylalanine, the CDR3 has 13 amino acids. Only CDR3 DNA remains: 39 bases, in frame from the first base. Genomic DNA was extracted from sorted cells for sequencing of the TCRbeta CDR3 region. The immunoSEQ Assay was used to sequence the TCRbeta CDR3 regions. Imported from immuneACCESS, the table was reduced by TCRdb to in-frame sequences with V and J called. These copies leave out some clones; in studies compared against another copy, an unresolved V gene accounts for under half, and the cause of the remainder is not known. The sample data list around 64,000 clones, and around nine tenths of these were observed just once. The ten largest clones take up 0.7% to 0.9% of the sample. This clone was seen only a few times. Its antigen remains unidentified. No much larger clonotype is one base removed from it; base qualities were not supplied.

The trial excluded patients who had a history of autoimmune disease or were on systemic immunosuppression. Peripheral blood for TCR sequencing was collected from all dose cohorts at baseline, on cycle 4 day 1, and on cycle 7 day 1. Samples came from an open-label, multicenter, first-in-human phase I dose-escalation trial of ivuxolimab. Adults with locally advanced or metastatic melanoma, renal cell carcinoma, hepatocellular carcinoma or head and neck squamous cell carcinoma were enrolled in the trial. Before TCR sequencing, CD4+ T cells and CD8+ T cells were sorted from peripheral blood as separate populations.

Here the sequenced sample was CD4+ or CD8+ T cells sorted from blood, taken in a trial of the OX40 agonist ivuxolimab. The chain couples TRBV11-2 to TRBJ2-1; the D gene is not confidently resolved. The sequence was obtained from an adult with an advanced solid tumor such as melanoma, head and neck, liver or kidney cancer. CDR3 sequence: CASSLDQSTEQFF. The DNA reads TGTGCCAGCAGCTTAGATCAAAGCACCGAGCAGTTCTTC. With the rest looked up from the reference TRBV11-2 and TRBJ2-1 genes rather than sequenced, the full variable domain is EAGVAQSPRYKIIEKRQSVAFWCNPISGHATLYWYQQILGQGPKLLIQFQNNGVVDDSQLPKDRFSAERLKGVDSTLKIQPAKLEDSAVYLCASSLDQSTEQFFGPGTRLTVL.